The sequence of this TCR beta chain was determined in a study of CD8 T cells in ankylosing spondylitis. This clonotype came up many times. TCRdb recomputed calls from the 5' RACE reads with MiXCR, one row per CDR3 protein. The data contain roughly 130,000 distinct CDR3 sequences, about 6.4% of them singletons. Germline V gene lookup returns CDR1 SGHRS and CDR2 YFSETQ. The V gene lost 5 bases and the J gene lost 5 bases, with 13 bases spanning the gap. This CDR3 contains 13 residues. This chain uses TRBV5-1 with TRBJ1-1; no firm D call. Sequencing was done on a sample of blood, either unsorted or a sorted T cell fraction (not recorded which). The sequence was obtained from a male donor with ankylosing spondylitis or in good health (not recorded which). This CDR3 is CASSYHSWTEAFF. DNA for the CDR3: TGCGCCAGCAGTTACCACAGCTGGACTGAAGCTTTCTTT.